This T cell receptor (beta chain) was sequenced in a study of cytomegalovirus exposure and HLA in healthy donors. Study overall: Genetic ancestry analysis placed approximately 78% of the 398 donors that were genotyped in the Caucasian-associated cluster.

A word on this clone: Antigen unknown.

In the PCR, 60 Vbeta and 13 Jbeta primers were used. The protocol was immunoSEQ multiplex PCR, while the TCRdb copy is restricted to in-frame clones and leaves out a portion. Of under 200,000 clones in the sample, about 64% were seen once. Study-wide findings and caveats: Reports showed the classifier diagnosing cytomegalovirus status with high specificity and sensitivity. Later on, an analysis showed TCR association rates differing by HLA locus, with DRB1 the most and HLA-C the fewest.

There are 15 residues in the CDR3. Germline assignment: CDR1 SGHTA and CDR2 FQGNSA. Trimming took off 7 bases at V and 0 bases at J, with 14 bases between the two ends. The TCR comes from a man over 45 in good health and CMV-seronegative. What was sequenced was PBMCs. V is TRBV7-2 and J is TRBJ2-3; tentative D call: TRBD2 (6 bases). The CDR3 here is CASNFGGVSTDTQYF. CDR3 coding DNA: TGTGCCAGCAACTTCGGGGGAGTCAGCACAGATACGCAGTATTTT. Supplemented by reference TRBV7-2 and TRBJ2-3, the full variable domain reads GAGVSQSPSNKVTEKGKDVELRCDPISGHTALYWYRQSLGQGLEFLIYFQGNSAPDKSGLPSDRFSAERTGGSVSTLTIQRTQQEDSAVYLCASNFGGVSTDTQYFGPGTRLTVL.